Sequencing of this T cell receptor beta chain was carried out in a study of T cell responses to AZD1222 COVID-19 vaccine. The V gene end was trimmed by 6 bases and the J gene end by 7 bases; junction bases not matched to a gene: 9. Germline V gives CDR1 MNHEY, CDR2 SMNVEV (reference sequence). This CDR3 is built from 14 residues. Assay used: immunoSEQ multiplex PCR; TCRdb lists only in-frame clones, some missing. The sample has about 180,000 clones, about 93% seen once. Whole-study results and caveats: Seropositive status at baseline applied to only six AZD1222 recipients. With dominance at 160-218 and 743-854, vaccine-associated CD4 TCRs spanned spike. The repertoires were collected only after the peak T cell response. Donors, mostly white British, included more females; clonal diversity was possibly underestimated.

The count of this clone is one. Its matching antigen is unknown. The receptor was isolated from an adult who received the AZD1222 COVID-19 vaccine. V usage is TRBV27 and J usage is TRBJ1-2, with 9 nucleotides matching TRBD1. Sequences were derived from peripheral blood, sampled 28 days after the second AZD1222 dose. DNA for the CDR3: TGTGCCAGCAGCCGGGGACAGGGAACTAGTGGCTACACCTTC. This gives the protein CASSRGQGTSGYTF.